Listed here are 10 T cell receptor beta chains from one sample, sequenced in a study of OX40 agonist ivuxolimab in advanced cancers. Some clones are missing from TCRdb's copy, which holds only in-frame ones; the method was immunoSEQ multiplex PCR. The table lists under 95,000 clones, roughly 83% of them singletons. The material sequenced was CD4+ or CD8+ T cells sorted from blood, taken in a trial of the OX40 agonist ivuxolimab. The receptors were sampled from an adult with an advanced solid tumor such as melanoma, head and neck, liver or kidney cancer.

The DNA for the CDR3 is TGTGCCAGCAGCTTAAGGTTCAATCAGCCCCAGCATTTT. It translates to CASSLRFNQPQHF. The chain has TRBV7-2 and TRBJ1-5; D call uncertain. The CDR3 consists of 13 residues. Trimming stripped 2 bases from V and 3 bases from J, with 5 bases between. Germline V gives CDR1 SGHTA, CDR2 FQGNSA. Full variable domain (remainder filled in from reference TRBV7-2 and TRBJ1-5): GAGVSQSPSNKVTEKGKDVELRCDPISGHTALYWYRQSLGQGLEFLIYFQGNSAPDKSGLPSDRFSAERTGGSVSTLTIQRTQQEDSAVYLCASSLRFNQPQHFGDGTRLSIL.

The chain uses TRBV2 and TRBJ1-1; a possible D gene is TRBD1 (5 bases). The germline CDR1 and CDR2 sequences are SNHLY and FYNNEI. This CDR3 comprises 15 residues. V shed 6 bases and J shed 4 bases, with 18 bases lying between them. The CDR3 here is CASSERRGGGTEAFF. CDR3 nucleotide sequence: TGTGCCAGCAGCGAGAGAAGGGGAGGAGGCACTGAAGCTTTCTTT.

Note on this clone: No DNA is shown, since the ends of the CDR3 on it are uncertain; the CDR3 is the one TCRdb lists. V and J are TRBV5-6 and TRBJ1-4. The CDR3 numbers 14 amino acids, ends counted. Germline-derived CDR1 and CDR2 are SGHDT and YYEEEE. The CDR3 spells CASSFGPGRVKLFF.

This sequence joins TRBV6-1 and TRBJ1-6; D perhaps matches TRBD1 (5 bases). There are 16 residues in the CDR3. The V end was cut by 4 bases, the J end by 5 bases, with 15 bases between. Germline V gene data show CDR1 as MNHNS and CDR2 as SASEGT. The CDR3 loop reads CASSASTALHNSPLHF. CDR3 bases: TGTGCCAGCAGTGCTTCGACAGCTCTCCATAATTCACCCCTCCACTTT.

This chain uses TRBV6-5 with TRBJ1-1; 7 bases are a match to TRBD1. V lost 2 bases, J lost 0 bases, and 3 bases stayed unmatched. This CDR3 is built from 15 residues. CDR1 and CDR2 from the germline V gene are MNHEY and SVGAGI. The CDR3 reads CASSYPQGMNTEAFF. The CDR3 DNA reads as TGTGCCAGCAGTTACCCACAGGGGATGAACACTGAAGCTTTCTTT.

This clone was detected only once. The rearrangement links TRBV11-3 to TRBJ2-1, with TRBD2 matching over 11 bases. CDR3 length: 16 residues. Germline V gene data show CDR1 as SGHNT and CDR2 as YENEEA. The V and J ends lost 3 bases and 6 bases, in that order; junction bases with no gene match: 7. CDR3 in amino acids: CASSFPLAGGGNEQFF. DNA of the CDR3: TGTGCCAGCAGCTTCCCTCTAGCGGGGGGTGGCAATGAGCAGTTCTTC.

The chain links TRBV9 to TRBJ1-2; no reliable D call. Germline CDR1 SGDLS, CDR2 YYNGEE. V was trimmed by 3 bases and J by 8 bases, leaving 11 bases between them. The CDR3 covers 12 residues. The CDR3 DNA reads TGTGCCAGCAGCGCGTACACGAGGGGCTACACCTTC. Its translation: CASSAYTRGYTF.

This CDR3 is CASSKGSGWPDNQPQHF. CDR3 in DNA: TGTGCCAGCAGCAAAGGGTCTGGGTGGCCGGACAATCAGCCCCAGCATTTT. J is TRBJ1-5 and V is TRBV21-1. TRBV21-1 is labeled a pseudogene. This CDR3 contains 17 residues.

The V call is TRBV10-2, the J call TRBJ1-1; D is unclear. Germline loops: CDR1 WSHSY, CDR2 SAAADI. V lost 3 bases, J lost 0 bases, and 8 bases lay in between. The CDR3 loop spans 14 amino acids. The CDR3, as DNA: TGCGCCAGCAGTGAAACAGTAATGAACACTGAAGCTTTCTTT. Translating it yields CASSETVMNTEAFF.

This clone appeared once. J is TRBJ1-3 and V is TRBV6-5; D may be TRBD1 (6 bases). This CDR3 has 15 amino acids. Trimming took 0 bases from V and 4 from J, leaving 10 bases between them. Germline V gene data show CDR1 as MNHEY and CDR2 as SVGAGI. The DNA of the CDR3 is TGTGCCAGCAGTTACTCGTCCCAGGGGGGAAACACCATATATTTT. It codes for CASSYSSQGGNTIYF.